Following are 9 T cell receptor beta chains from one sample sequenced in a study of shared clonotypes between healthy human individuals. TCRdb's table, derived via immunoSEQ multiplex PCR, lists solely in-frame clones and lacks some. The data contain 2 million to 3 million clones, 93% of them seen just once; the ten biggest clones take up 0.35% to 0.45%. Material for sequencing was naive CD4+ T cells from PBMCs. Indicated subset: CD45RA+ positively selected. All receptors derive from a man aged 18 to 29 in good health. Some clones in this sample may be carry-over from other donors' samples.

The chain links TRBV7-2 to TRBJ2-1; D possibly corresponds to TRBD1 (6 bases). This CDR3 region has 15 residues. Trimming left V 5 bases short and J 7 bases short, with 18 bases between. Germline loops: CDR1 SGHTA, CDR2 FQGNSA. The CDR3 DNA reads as TGTGCCAGCAGCGTCGATGGACTGCAGGGGAATGAGCAGTTCTTC. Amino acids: CASSVDGLQGNEQFF.

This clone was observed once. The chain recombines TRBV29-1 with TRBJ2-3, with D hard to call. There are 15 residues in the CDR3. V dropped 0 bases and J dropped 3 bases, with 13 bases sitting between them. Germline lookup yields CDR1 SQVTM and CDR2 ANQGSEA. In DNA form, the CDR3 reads TGCAGCGTTGAAGATCTGGGCAGGAATACAGATACGCAGTATTTT. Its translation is CSVEDLGRNTDTQYF.

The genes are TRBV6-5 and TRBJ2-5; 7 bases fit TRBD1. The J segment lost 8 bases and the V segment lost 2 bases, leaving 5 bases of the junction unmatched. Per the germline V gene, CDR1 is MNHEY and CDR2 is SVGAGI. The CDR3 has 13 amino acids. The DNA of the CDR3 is TGTGCCAGCAGTTACAGTACAGGGGATACCCAGTACTTC. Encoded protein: CASSYSTGDTQYF.

In DNA, the CDR3 is TGCGCCAGCAGCAGGCGGGGGGACCAAGAGACCCAGTACTTC. Its protein is CASSRRGDQETQYF. This chain joins TRBV5-1 and TRBJ2-5; TRBD2 aligns across 8 bases. CDR1 is SGHRS, CDR2 YFSETQ, per germline. The CDR3 length is 14 residues. With V trimmed by 4 bases and J by 0 bases, 2 bases remained unmatched. Complete variable domain (other parts from reference TRBV5-1 and TRBJ2-5): KAGVTQTPRYLIKTRGQQVTLSCSPISGHRSVSWYQQTPGQGLQFLFEYFSETQRNKGNFPGRFSGRQFSNSRSEMNVSTLELGDSALYLCASSRRGDQETQYFGPGTRLLVL.

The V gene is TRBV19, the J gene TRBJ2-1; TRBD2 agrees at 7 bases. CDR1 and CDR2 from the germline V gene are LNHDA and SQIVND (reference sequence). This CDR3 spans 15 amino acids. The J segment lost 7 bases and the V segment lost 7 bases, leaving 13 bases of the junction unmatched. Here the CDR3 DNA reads TGTGCCAGTAACCCGATAGCGGGCGGCGGGAATGAGCAGTTCTTC. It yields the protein CASNPIAGGGNEQFF.

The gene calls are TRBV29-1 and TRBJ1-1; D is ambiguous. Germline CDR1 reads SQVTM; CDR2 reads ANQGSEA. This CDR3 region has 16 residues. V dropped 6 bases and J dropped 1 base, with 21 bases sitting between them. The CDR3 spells CSVDPRPGWGNTEAFF. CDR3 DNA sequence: TGCAGCGTAGATCCCCGGCCGGGGTGGGGGAACACTGAAGCTTTCTTT.

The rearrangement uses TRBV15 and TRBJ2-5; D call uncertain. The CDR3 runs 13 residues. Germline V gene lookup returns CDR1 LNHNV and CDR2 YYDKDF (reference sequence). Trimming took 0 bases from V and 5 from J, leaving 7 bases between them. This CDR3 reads CATSRDQAETQYF. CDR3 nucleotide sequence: TGTGCCACCAGCAGAGATCAGGCGGAGACCCAGTACTTC.

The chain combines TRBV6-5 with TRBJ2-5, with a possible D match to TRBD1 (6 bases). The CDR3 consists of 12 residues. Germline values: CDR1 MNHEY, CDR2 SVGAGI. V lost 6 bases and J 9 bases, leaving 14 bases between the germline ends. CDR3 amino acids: CASSNRASAQYF. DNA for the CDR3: TGTGCCAGCAGCAACAGGGCCAGCGCCCAGTACTTC.

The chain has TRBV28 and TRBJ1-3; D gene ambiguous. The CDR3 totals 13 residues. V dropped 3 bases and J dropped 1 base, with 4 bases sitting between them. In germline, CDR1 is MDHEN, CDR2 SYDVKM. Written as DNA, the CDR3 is TGTGCCAGCAGTTTTATTTCTGGAAACACCATATATTTT. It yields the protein CASSFISGNTIYF.